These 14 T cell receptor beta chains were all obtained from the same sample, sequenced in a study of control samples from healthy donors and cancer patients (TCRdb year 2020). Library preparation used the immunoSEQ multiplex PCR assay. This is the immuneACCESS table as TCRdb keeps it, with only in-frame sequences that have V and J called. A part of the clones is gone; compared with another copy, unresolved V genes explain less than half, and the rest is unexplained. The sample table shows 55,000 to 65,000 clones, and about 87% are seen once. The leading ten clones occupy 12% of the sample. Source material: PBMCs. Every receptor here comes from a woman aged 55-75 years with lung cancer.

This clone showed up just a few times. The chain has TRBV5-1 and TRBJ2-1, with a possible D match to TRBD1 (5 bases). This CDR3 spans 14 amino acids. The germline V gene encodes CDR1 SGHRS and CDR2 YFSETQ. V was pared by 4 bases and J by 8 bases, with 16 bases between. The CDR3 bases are TGCGCCAGCAGCGAATCTACCAGGGTCTATGAGCAGTTCTTC. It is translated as CASSESTRVYEQFF.

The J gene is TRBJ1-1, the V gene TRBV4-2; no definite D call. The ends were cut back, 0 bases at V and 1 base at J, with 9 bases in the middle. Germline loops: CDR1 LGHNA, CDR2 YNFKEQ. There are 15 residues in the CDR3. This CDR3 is CASSQDRGWNTEAFF. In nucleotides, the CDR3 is TGTGCCAGCAGCCAAGACCGGGGTTGGAACACTGAAGCTTTCTTT.

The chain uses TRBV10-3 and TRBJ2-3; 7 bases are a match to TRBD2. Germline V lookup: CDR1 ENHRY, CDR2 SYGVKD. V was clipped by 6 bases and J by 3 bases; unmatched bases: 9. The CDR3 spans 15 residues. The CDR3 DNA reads TGTGCCATCAGCGCGGCGAGCGGGAATACAGATACGCAGTATTTT. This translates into CAISAASGNTDTQYF.

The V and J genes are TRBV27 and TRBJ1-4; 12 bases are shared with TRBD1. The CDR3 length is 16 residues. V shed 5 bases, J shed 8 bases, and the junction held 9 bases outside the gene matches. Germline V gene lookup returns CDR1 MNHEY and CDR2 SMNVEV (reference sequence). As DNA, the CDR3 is TGTGCCAGCAGTGCCCGGGACAGGGGGCTTAGGGAAAAACTGTTTTTT. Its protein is CASSARDRGLREKLFF.

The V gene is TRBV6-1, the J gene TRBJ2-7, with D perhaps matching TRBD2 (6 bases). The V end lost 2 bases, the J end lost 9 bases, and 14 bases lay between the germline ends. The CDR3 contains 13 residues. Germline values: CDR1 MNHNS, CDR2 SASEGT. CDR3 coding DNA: TGTGCCAGCAGTGAATGGGAGGTGATATGGCAGTACTTC. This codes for CASSEWEVIWQYF.

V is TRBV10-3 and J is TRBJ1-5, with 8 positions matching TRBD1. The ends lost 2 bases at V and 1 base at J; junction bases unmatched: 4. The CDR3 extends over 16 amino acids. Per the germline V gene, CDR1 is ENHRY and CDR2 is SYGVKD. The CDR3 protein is CAISEDGQGSNQPQHF. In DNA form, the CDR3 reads TGTGCCATCAGTGAGGATGGACAGGGAAGCAATCAGCCCCAGCATTTT.

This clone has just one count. The CDR3 here is CASSKGQGVGIREQYF. In DNA form, the CDR3 reads TGTGCCAGCAGCAAAGGACAGGGCGTTGGTATTCGGGAGCAGTACTTC. The genes are TRBV21-1 and TRBJ2-7; the listed D gene, TRBD1, was not tested against the DNA. TRBV21-1 is listed as a pseudogene. This CDR3 has 16 residues.

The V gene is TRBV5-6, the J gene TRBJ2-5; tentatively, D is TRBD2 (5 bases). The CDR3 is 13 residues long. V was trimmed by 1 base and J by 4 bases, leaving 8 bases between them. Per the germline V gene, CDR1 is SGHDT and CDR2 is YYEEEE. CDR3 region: CASSLQAGETQYF. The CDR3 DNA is TGTGCCAGCAGCTTGCAGGCGGGAGAGACCCAGTACTTC.

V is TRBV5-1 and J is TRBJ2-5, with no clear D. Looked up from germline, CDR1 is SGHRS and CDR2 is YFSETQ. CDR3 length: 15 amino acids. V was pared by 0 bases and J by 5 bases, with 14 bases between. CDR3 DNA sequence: TGCGCCAGCAGCTTGGTACCCGATTTGCGGGAGACCCAGTACTTC. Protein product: CASSLVPDLRETQYF.

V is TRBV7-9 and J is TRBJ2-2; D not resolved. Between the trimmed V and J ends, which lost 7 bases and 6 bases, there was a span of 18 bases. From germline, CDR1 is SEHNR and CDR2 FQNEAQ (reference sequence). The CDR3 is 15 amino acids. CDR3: CASIPSSTRSGELFF. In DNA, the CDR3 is TGTGCCAGCATCCCCAGTAGTACTCGATCCGGGGAGCTGTTTTTT.

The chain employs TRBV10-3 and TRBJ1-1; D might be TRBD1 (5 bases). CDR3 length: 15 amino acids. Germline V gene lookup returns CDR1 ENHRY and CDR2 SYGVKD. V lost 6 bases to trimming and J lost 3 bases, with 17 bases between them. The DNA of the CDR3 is TGTGCCATCAGCTTTGGCCCGTTAGGGGACACTGAAGCTTTCTTT. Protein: CAISFGPLGDTEAFF.

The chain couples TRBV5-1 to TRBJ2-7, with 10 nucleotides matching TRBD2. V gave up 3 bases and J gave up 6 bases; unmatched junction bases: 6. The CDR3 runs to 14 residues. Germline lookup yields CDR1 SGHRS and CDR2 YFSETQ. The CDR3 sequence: CASSSTGTSVEQYF. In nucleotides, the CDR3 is TGCGCCAGCAGCTCAACCGGGACTAGCGTCGAGCAGTACTTC.

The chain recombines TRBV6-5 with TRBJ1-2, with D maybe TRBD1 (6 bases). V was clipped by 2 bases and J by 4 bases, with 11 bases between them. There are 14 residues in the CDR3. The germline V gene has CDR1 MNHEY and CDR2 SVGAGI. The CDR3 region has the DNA TGTGCCAGCAGTTACACACAGGGCCCCTATGGCTACACCTTC. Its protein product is CASSYTQGPYGYTF.

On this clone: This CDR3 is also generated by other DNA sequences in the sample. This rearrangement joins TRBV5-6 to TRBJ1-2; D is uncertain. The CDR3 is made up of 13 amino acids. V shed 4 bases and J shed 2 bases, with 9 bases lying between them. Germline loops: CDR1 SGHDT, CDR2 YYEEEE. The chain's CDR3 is CASSLGRNYGYTF. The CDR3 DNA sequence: TGTGCCAGCAGCCTCGGACGGAACTATGGCTACACCTTC.